These T cell receptor beta chains were read from a single sample in a study of blood T cell repertoires in COVID-19. The method was immunoSEQ multiplex PCR; TCRdb's version includes in-frame clones alone and lacks a portion of them. The sample holds a few hundred thousand clones, more than 70% seen once. The sample consisted of peripheral blood. These receptors were taken from a man aged 40-50 years with acute or convalescent COVID-19. Both conserved end residues are part of each CDR3. The order of the fields is clone size, V gene, D gene, J gene, CDR3 protein, CDR3 DNA. The D gene is left open where the match is weak. Clone size is not always given. Where it is, it says once, few, many or a class for expanded clones.

NA	TRBV5-6	NA	TRBJ2-7	CASSPRLASVEQYF	TGTGCCAGCAGCCCGCGACTGGCCTCGGTCGAGCAGTACTTC
once	TRBV15	TRBD1	TRBJ2-7	CATSRGKGQGTYEQYF	TGTGCCACCAGCAGAGGAAAGGGACAGGGCACCTACGAGCAGTACTTC
NA	TRBV5-1	NA	TRBJ2-5	CASSSGTQQETQYF	TGCGCCAGCAGCTCAGGGACACAGCAAGAGACCCAGTACTTC
NA	TRBV28	NA	TRBJ2-2	CASSSLSGYTGELFF	TGTGCCAGCAGTTCTCTTAGCGGCTACACCGGGGAGCTGTTTTTT
NA	TRBV5-8	TRBD2	TRBJ2-7	CASPASWTGTSGRRHEQYF	TGTGCCAGCCCAGCTTCATGGACCGGGACTAGCGGGAGGCGTCACGAGCAGTACTTC
NA	TRBV29-1	TRBD2	TRBJ2-4	CSVVGSGGRKLAKNIQYF	TGCAGCGTTGTTGGTAGCGGGGGTCGTAAACTAGCCAAAAACATTCAGTACTTC
NA	TRBV5-4	NA	TRBJ1-3	CASSLDEADTIYF	TGTGCCAGCAGCTTGGATGAGGCGGACACCATATATTTT
NA	TRBV28	NA	TRBJ2-7	CASSFSLPEQYF	TGTGCCAGCAGTTTCTCTCTCCCCGAGCAGTACTTC
NA	TRBV27	TRBD2	TRBJ2-2	CASRGGRDTGELFF	TGTGCCAGCAGAGGCGGGAGAGACACCGGGGAGCTGTTTTTT
NA	TRBV24-1	NA	TRBJ1-5	CATSDFSGNQPQHF	TGTGCCACCAGTGATTTCTCCGGCAATCAGCCCCAGCATTTT
NA	TRBV3-1/TRBV3-2	TRBD1	TRBJ1-3	CASSQGQGAEGNTIYF	TGTGCCAGCAGCCAAGGACAGGGGGCGGAGGGAAACACCATATATTTT
NA	TRBV28	NA	TRBJ1-2	CASGIRQTIYGYTF	TGTGCCAGCGGAATACGACAGACAATCTATGGCTACACCTTC
NA	TRBV4-1	NA	TRBJ2-7	CASSQQGGTYEQYF	TGCGCCAGCAGCCAGCAGGGGGGCACCTACGAGCAGTACTTC
NA	TRBV4-2	NA	TRBJ2-6	CASSPSGGPGANVLTF	TGTGCCAGCAGCCCGAGCGGAGGGCCAGGGGCCAACGTCCTGACTTTC